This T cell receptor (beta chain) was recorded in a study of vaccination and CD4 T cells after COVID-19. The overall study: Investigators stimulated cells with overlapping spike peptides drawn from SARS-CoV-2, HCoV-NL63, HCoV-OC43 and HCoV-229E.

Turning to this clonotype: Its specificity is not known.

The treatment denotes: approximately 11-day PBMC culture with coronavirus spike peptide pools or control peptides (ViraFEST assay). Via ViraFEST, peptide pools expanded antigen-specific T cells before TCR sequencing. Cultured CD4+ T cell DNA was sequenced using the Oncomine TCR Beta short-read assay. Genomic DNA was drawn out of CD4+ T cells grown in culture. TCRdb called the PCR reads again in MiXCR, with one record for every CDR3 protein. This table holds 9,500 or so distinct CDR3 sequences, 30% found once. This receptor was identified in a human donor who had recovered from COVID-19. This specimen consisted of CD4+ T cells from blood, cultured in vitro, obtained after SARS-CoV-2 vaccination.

The CDR3: CASRGAVGLRINTGELFF. CDR3 DNA: TGTGCCAGCCGGGGGGCTGTGGGTTTAAGGATCAACACCGGGGAGCTGTTTTTT. The chain links TRBV7-8 to TRBJ2-2; a weak D match, TRBD2 (7 bases). The CDR3 length is 18 residues. Trimming removed 8 bases from V and 2 bases from J, with 24 bases in between. CDR1 and CDR2 from the germline V gene are SGHVS and FQNEAQ. Supplemented by reference TRBV7-8 and TRBJ2-2, the full variable domain reads GAGVSQSPRYKVAKRGQDVALRCDPISGHVSLFWYQQALGQGPEFLTYFQNEAQLDKSGLPSDRFFAERPEGSVSTLKIQRTQQEDSAVYLCASRGAVGLRINTGELFFGEGSRLTVL.